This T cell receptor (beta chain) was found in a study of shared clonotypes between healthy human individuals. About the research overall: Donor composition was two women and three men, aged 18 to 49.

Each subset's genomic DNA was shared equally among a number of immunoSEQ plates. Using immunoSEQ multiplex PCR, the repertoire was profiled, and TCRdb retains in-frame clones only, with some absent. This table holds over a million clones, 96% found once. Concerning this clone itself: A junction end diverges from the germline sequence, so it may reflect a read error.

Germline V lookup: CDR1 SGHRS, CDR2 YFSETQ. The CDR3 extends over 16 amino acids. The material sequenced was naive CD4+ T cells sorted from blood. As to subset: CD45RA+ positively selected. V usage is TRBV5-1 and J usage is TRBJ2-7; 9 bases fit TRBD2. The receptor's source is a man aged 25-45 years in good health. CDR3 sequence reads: CASSGNLAGVSSEQYF. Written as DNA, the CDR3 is TGCGCCAGCAGCGGGAATTTAGCGGGAGTCTCCTCCGAGCAGTACTTC.